This T cell receptor (beta chain) emerged from a study of blood T cell repertoires in COVID-19. The CDR3 has 15 amino acids. Original processing methods: Amplifying reference gene primers gave estimates of nucleated cell counts. Libraries were prepared by immunoSEQ multiplex PCR; TCRdb keeps only in-frame clonotypes and omits some of them. Clonal size and the V and J genes are those of that table, whereas D and trimming came from the DNA. The profile shows under 350,000 clones, more than 75% of them singletons. Living in 24 US areas, the participants were between 18 and 89 years of age. Source material: PBMCs or T cells enriched from blood (not recorded which). The V gene is TRBV21-1, the J gene TRBJ1-1; TRBD1 is the table's D call and was not checked against the DNA. TRBV21-1 is termed a pseudogene. This sequence was found in a woman aged 18-35 years who had recovered from COVID-19. The CDR3 DNA sequence: TGTGCCAGCAGCAAGATTAGAACAGCCAGTACTGAAGCTTTCTTT. It encodes CASSKIRTASTEAFF.